This T cell receptor (beta chain) originates from a study of shared clonotypes between healthy human individuals. V trimming: 3 bases; J trimming: 6 bases; junction bases outside the gene matches: 6. The CDR3 runs 14 residues. CDR1 and CDR2 from the germline V gene are LNHNV and YYDKDF (reference sequence). Measured with immunoSEQ multiplex PCR; TCRdb has only the in-frame clones, and not every one. The repertoire holds around 1.4 million clones, 98% to 99% seen once, with roughly 0.36% in the top ten. This receptor was obtained from a man aged 30 to 39 in good health. The chain is built from TRBV15 and TRBJ1-1, with TRBD1 matching 8 bases. Sequencing input: naive CD4+ T cells sorted from blood. The subset is: CD45RA+ positively selected. CDR3 protein: CATSRDQGAPEAFF. DNA for the CDR3: TGTGCCACCAGCAGGGATCAGGGGGCGCCTGAAGCTTTCTTT.